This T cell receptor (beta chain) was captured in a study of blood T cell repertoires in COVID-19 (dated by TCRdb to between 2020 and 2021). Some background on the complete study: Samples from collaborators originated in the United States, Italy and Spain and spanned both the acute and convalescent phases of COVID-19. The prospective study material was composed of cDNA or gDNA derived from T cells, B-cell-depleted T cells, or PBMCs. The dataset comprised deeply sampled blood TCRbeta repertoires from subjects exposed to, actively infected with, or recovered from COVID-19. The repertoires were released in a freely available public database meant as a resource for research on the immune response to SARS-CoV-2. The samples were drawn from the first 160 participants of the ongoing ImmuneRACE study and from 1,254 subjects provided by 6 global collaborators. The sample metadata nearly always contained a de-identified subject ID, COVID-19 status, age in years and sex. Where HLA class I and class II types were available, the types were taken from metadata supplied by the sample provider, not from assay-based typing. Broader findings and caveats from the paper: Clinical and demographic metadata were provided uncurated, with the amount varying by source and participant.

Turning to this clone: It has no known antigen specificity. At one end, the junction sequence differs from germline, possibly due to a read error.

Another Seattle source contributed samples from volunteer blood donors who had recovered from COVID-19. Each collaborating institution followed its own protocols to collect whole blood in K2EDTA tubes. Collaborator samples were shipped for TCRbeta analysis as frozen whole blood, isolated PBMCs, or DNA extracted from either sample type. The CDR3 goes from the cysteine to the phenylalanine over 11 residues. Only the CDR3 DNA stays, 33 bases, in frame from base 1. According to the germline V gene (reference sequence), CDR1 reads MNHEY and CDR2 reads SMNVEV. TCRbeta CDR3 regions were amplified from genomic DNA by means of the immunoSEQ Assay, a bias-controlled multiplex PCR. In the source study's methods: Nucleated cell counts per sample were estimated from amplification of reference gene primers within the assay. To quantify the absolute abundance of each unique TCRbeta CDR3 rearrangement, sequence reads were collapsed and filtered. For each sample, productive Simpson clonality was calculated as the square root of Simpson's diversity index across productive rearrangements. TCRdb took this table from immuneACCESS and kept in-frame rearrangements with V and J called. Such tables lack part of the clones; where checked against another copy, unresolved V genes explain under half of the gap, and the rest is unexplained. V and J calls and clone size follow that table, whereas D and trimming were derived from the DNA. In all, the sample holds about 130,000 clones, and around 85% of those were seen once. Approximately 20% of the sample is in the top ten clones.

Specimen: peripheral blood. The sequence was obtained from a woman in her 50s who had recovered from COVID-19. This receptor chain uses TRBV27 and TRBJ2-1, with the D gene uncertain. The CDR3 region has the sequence CAASSYNEQFF. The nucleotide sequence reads TGCGCGGCGAGCTCCTACAATGAGCAGTTCTTC.